This TCR beta chain was observed in a study of T cells in Graves' hyperthyroidism and ophthalmopathy. Across the whole study: Peripheral blood was acquired at first diagnosis, ahead of any therapy whatsoever.

Template material for amplifying TCR beta CDR3 regions consisted of RNA transcripts. During a first-round RT-PCR of the TCR CDR3, the HTBI primer set was used. TCRdb independently ran MiXCR on the multiplex PCR reads; one entry per CDR3 protein. The table lists some 600,000 distinct CDR3 sequences, roughly 14% of them singletons. This CDR3 has 19 residues. J lost 5 bases, V lost 5 bases, and 18 bases had no gene match. Per the germline V gene, CDR1 is MGHDK and CDR2 is SYGVNS. This clonotype was recorded many times. Source material: blood. The chain combines TRBV25-1 with TRBJ2-1; 10 bases map to TRBD2. The TCR was taken from a woman in her 30s with Graves' hyperthyroidism that later progressed to Graves' ophthalmopathy. CDR3: CASSPYLGLAGVGDNEQFF. CDR3 sequence (DNA): TGTGCCAGCAGTCCCTATTTGGGGCTAGCGGGAGTAGGGGACAATGAGCAGTTCTTC.